One and the same sample provided the 31 T cell receptor beta chains below, sequenced in a study of blood T cells in healthy people across ages. The use of a sample-barcoded 5' primer and a J-beta primer mix characterized a second PCR of roughly 6 to 12 cycles. MiXCR, applied by TCRdb to the 5' RACE reads, yields one record per CDR3 protein. The table shows over 950,000 distinct CDR3 sequences, with 35% to 45% occurring only once. The specimen sequenced was blood. These receptors came from a man aged 18 to 35 in good health.

The chain combines TRBV4-3 with TRBJ2-5; TRBD1 aligns across 7 bases. This CDR3 contains 15 residues. The ends lost 5 bases at V and 4 bases at J; junction bases unmatched: 10. Germline loops: CDR1 LGHNA, CDR2 YSLEER. The CDR3 nucleotides are TGCGCCAGCAGCGCCGGGGACAGAGATCCAGAGACCCAGTACTTC. It yields the protein CASSAGDRDPETQYF.

This clonotype was detected only a few times. The chain links TRBV4-3 to TRBJ1-2; D possibly corresponds to TRBD1 (5 bases). Trimming removed 3 bases from V and 3 bases from J, with 11 bases in between. CDR3 size: 14 residues. From germline, CDR1 is LGHNA and CDR2 YSLEER. CDR3 amino acids: CASSHGTDDYGYTF. The DNA of the CDR3 is TGCGCCAGCAGCCACGGGACCGACGACTATGGCTACACCTTC.

The chain uses TRBV6-2 or TRBV6-3 and TRBJ2-2; D not resolved. The CDR3 spans 12 residues. The V and J ends lost 6 bases and 8 bases respectively, with 10 bases between them. The germline CDR1 and CDR2 sequences are MNHEY and SVGEGT. The CDR3 bases are TGTGCCAGCAGGCCTCCGATAGGGGAGCTGTTTTTT. This gives the protein CASRPPIGELFF.

The table lists this clonotype with a few counts. V and J are TRBV12-3 or TRBV12-4 and TRBJ2-5; no clear D gene. The V gene lost 0 bases and the J gene lost 2 bases, with 10 bases spanning the gap. There are 15 residues in the CDR3. Here the CDR3 reads CASSLAGLLQETQYF. CDR3 coding DNA: TGTGCCAGCAGTTTAGCGGGTCTCCTTCAAGAGACCCAGTACTTC.

The sample holds a few counts of this clonotype. The chain carries TRBV19 and TRBJ1-6, with a weak D call TRBD1 (5 bases). CDR3 length equals 15 residues. Trimming left V 3 bases short and J 9 bases short, with 15 bases between. The germline gives CDR1 LNHDA, CDR2 SQIVND (reference sequence). The CDR3 nucleotides are TGTGCCAGTAGTATGATTAGGGACCGGAGTTCACCCCTCCACTTT. Translated: CASSMIRDRSSPLHF. Supplemented by reference TRBV19 and TRBJ1-6, the full variable domain reads DGGITQSPKYLFRKEGQNVTLSCEQNLNHDAMYWYRQDPGQGLRLIYYSQIVNDFQKGDIAEGYSVSREKKESFPLTVTSAQKNPTAFYLCASSMIRDRSSPLHFGNGTRLTVT.

The V call is TRBV9, the J call TRBJ1-2, with 7 bases fitting TRBD1. The CDR3 runs to 14 residues. Germline V gene sequence: CDR1 SGDLS, CDR2 YYNGEE. V gave up 3 bases and J gave up 4 bases; unmatched junction bases: 6. The CDR3 nucleotides read TGTGCCAGCAGCGCACTGACAGGGACCTATGGCTACACCTTC. Translated: CASSALTGTYGYTF. Full variable domain (rest looked up from reference TRBV9 and TRBJ1-2): DSGVTQTPKHLITATGQRVTLRCSPRSGDLSVYWYQQSLDQGLQFLIQYYNGEERAKGNILERFSAQQFPDLHSELNLSSLELGDSALYFCASSALTGTYGYTFGSGTRLTVV.

This clonotype showed up just a few times. The chain links TRBV11-1 to TRBJ2-1; 8 positions agree with TRBD2. The trim removed 1 base at V and 7 bases at J, leaving 9 bases unmatched. The CDR3 is made up of 16 amino acids. Germline CDR1 reads SGHAT; CDR2 reads FQDESV (reference sequence). The CDR3 here is CASSLVLADLGNEQFF. The CDR3, as DNA: TGTGCCAGCAGCTTAGTACTAGCGGACCTGGGGAATGAGCAGTTCTTC.

The chain joins TRBV29-1 to TRBJ2-7; D not certain. Matching the DNA end better, TRBJ2-5 makes the J call doubtful. This CDR3 spans 12 amino acids. Germline assignment: CDR1 SQVTM and CDR2 ANQGSEA. For the CDR3, the DNA is TGCAGCGTGGGATATGGGCGTGAGACCCAGTACTTC. Translation gives CSVGYGRETQYF.

This clonotype was seen more than once but under ten times. This chain links TRBV20-1 with TRBJ2-1; D unclear. V was pared by 5 bases and J by 1 base, with 12 bases between. The CDR3 totals 14 residues. Germline V gives CDR1 DFQATT, CDR2 SNEGSKA (reference sequence). CDR3: CSARIGLSYNEQFF. In DNA, the CDR3 is TGCAGTGCTCGGATCGGGTTATCCTACAATGAGCAGTTCTTC.

This clonotype was observed a handful of times. The chain employs TRBV28 and TRBJ2-4; 11 nucleotides match TRBD1. Germline values: CDR1 MDHEN, CDR2 SYDVKM. This CDR3 contains 15 residues. The junction had 5 bases not matched to a gene; V was cut back by 4 bases and J by 6 bases. This CDR3 reads CASSSQDRGRNIQYF. Written as DNA, the CDR3 is TGTGCCAGCAGTTCACAGGACAGGGGGCGAAACATTCAGTACTTC.

In its sample, this clonotype was seen a few times. The chain employs TRBV12-3 or TRBV12-4 and TRBJ1-4, with a possible D match to TRBD1 (5 bases). The CDR3 totals 16 residues. V lost 2 bases and J 0 bases, leaving 10 bases between the germline ends. The CDR3 loop is CASSLSGTPTNEKLFF. CDR3 sequence (DNA): TGTGCCAGCAGTTTATCAGGGACCCCAACTAATGAAAAACTGTTTTTT.

This clonotype has more than one count but fewer than ten. Being one base from a much bigger clone, this may be a read error. The V gene is TRBV9, the J gene TRBJ2-3; D not resolved. The germline V gene has CDR1 SGDLS and CDR2 YYNGEE. V lost 2 bases, J lost 4 bases, and 11 bases lay in between. The length of the CDR3 is 14 residues. CDR3 sequence (DNA): TGTGCCAGCAGCGTCCGAGATAACGCAGATACGCAGTATTTT. Protein sequence: CASSVRDNADTQYF.

This clonotype appeared many times. This chain uses TRBV7-2 with TRBJ2-1; D ambiguous. The CDR3 contains 13 residues. Germline V CDR1 and CDR2: SGHTA, FQGNSA. V was cut by 3 bases and J by 9 bases, with 12 bases left in between. The CDR3 nucleotides are TGTGCCAGCAGCTTTAAGTTTGGGGTTGAGCAGTTCTTC. Translating it yields CASSFKFGVEQFF.

This clonotype showed up just a few times. The chain couples TRBV20-1 to TRBJ1-2; possibly TRBD1 for D (5 bases). Germline V gene lookup returns CDR1 DFQATT and CDR2 SNEGSKA (reference sequence). The CDR3 is 12 residues long. V was trimmed by 4 bases and J by 4 bases, leaving 10 bases between them. The CDR3 region is CSANGQGYGYTF. CDR3 bases: TGCAGTGCTAATGGGCAGGGCTATGGCTACACCTTC.

The V and J genes are TRBV5-1 and TRBJ1-2, with D tentatively TRBD1 (5 bases). The CDR3 is 15 residues long. The V and J ends lost 0 bases and 4 bases respectively, with 13 bases between them. Germline loops: CDR1 SGHRS, CDR2 YFSETQ. CDR3 loop: CASSLVQGGGYGYTF. The CDR3 DNA follows: TGCGCCAGCAGCTTGGTTCAGGGAGGAGGCTATGGCTACACCTTC.

This clonotype has only a few counts. V gene TRBV7-9 combines with J gene TRBJ2-7, with unresolved D. The CDR3 spans 13 residues. Trimming stripped 6 bases from V and 2 bases from J, with 11 bases between. The germline gives CDR1 SEHNR, CDR2 FQNEAQ (reference sequence). The CDR3: CASSADGTYEQYF. The CDR3 nucleotides are TGTGCCAGCAGTGCCGACGGAACCTACGAGCAGTACTTC.

This clonotype was picked up a small number of times. The chain is built from TRBV7-3 and TRBJ1-1; D gene uncertain. There are 13 residues in the CDR3. CDR1 and CDR2 from the germline V gene are SGHTA and FQGTGA. The ends were cut back, 5 bases at V and 11 bases at J, with 18 bases in the middle. The CDR3 spells CASSLGTAHDAFF. CDR3 DNA: TGTGCCAGCAGCCTTGGTACGGCCCATGACGCTTTCTTT.

This chain connects TRBV7-2 to TRBJ2-1; 9 bases are a match to TRBD1. This CDR3 spans 15 amino acids. Germline-derived CDR1 and CDR2 are SGHTA and FQGNSA. Germline trimming cut 0 bases from V and 6 bases from J; bases unmatched to any gene: 3. The CDR3 region has the DNA TGTGCCAGCAGCTTAGCCGTGACAGGGGGCAATGAGCAGTTCTTC. This codes for CASSLAVTGGNEQFF.

The genes are TRBV20-1 and TRBJ2-2; the D is unclear. Germline lookup yields CDR1 DFQATT and CDR2 SNEGSKA (reference sequence). Trimming removed 0 bases at V and 7 bases at J, with 6 bases between. The CDR3 spans 12 residues. The CDR3 coding sequence is TGCAGTGCTAGAGATCCTAGCGGGGAGCTGTTTTTT. It codes for CSARDPSGELFF.

This rearrangement joins TRBV12-3 or TRBV12-4 to TRBJ1-1, with a tentative D call TRBD1 (6 bases). Trimming stripped 2 bases from V and 8 bases from J, with 12 bases between. The CDR3 runs to 13 residues. This CDR3 is CASSLIQGMEAFF. CDR3 nucleotide sequence: TGTGCCAGCAGTTTAATCCAGGGGATGGAAGCTTTCTTT.

The V and J genes are TRBV12-3 or TRBV12-4 and TRBJ1-2, with a tentative D call TRBD1 (6 bases). V was shortened by 2 bases and J by 3 bases, with 10 bases between the two germline ends. CDR3 length: 14 amino acids. CDR3 amino acids: CASSLTRTDYGYTF. The CDR3 bases are TGTGCCAGCAGTTTAACGCGGACAGACTATGGCTACACCTTC.

This clonotype occurred a few times. The genes are TRBV20-1 and TRBJ2-1; 11 bases fit TRBD1. V lost 6 bases and J lost 6; bases outside the gene matches: 7. The CDR3 loop spans 14 amino acids. CDR1 and CDR2 from the germline V gene are DFQATT and SNEGSKA (reference sequence). CDR3 in DNA: TGCAGTGCCCTGTCCGGGACAGGGGGCAATGAGCAGTTCTTC. As protein: CSALSGTGGNEQFF.

The chain combines TRBV30 with TRBJ1-2; D may be TRBD1 (6 bases). The CDR3 has 13 amino acids. V lost 7 bases and J 3 bases, leaving 15 bases between the germline ends. Germline CDR1 GTSNPN, CDR2 SVGIG (reference sequence). In DNA, the CDR3 is TGTGCCTCGTCAAACAGGGCGGACTATGGCTACACCTTC. Translating it yields CASSNRADYGYTF.

The table lists this clonotype with a few counts. The chain combines TRBV2 with TRBJ2-7; D ambiguous. CDR3 length: 15 residues. Trimming left V 2 bases short and J 1 base short, with 12 bases between. Germline assignment: CDR1 SNHLY and CDR2 FYNNEI. Here the CDR3 DNA reads TGTGCCAGCAGTGAACTCGAGTCCGATTCCTACGAGCAGTACTTC. It translates to CASSELESDSYEQYF.

This clonotype was seen just once. A much larger clone is a single base away; this may be a read error. This chain links TRBV20-1 with TRBJ2-1; 10 bases map to TRBD2. CDR1 is DFQATT, CDR2 SNEGSKA, per germline (reference sequence). This CDR3 spans 17 amino acids. V shed 3 bases and J 13 bases; nucleotides not matched to a gene: 21. The CDR3 DNA reads as TGCAGTGCTAGCGGGACTAGCGCGAACACTCTCCAAGAGACCCAGTTCTTC. Protein: CSASGTSANTLQETQFF.

This clonotype was seen only a few times. The chain combines TRBV4-1 with TRBJ1-5, with 10 bases matching TRBD1. Germline lookup yields CDR1 MGHRA and CDR2 YSYEKL. The CDR3 has 15 residues. The junction had 8 bases not matched to a gene; V was cut back by 5 bases and J by 7 bases. For the CDR3, the DNA is TGCGCCAGCAGCGCAGACAGGGGGCTCGGGCAGCCCCAGCATTTT. Translation gives CASSADRGLGQPQHF.

This clonotype turned up a few times. The V gene is TRBV9, the J gene TRBJ2-1, with 14 bases fitting TRBD2. Germline values: CDR1 SGDLS, CDR2 YYNGEE. There are 18 residues in the CDR3. Losses at the gene ends were 1 base for V and 1 base for J; bases not matched to a gene: 4. The CDR3 here is CASSVPGTSGGSYNEQFF. In DNA form, the CDR3 reads TGTGCCAGCAGCGTACCCGGGACTAGCGGGGGATCCTACAATGAGCAGTTCTTC. The variable domain in full, with the rest retrieved from reference TRBV9 and TRBJ2-1, is DSGVTQTPKHLITATGQRVTLRCSPRSGDLSVYWYQQSLDQGLQFLIQYYNGEERAKGNILERFSAQQFPDLHSELNLSSLELGDSALYFCASSVPGTSGGSYNEQFFGPGTRLTVL.

The J gene is TRBJ1-2, the V gene TRBV6-6; no clear D. The V and J ends lost 10 bases and 4 bases respectively, with 19 bases between them. Germline values: CDR1 MNHNY, CDR2 SVGAGI (reference sequence). The CDR3 consists of 14 residues. The CDR3 DNA is TGTGCCAAAAAAAAAAACGACGCGTCCTATGGCTACACCTTC. Its protein is CAKKKNDASYGYTF.

This clonotype was counted once. The chain employs TRBV11-2 and TRBJ2-2; 8 bases line up with TRBD1. Losses at the gene ends were 6 bases for V and 1 base for J; bases not matched to a gene: 4. The CDR3 sequence is 15 residues long. Germline V gene lookup returns CDR1 SGHAT and CDR2 FQNNGV. CDR3 amino acids: CASSQGAWNTGELFF. The DNA for the CDR3 is TGTGCCAGCAGTCAGGGGGCCTGGAACACCGGGGAGCTGTTTTTT.

The rearrangement joins TRBV6-5 to TRBJ1-4, with TRBD1 as a possible D gene (5 bases). V was pared by 0 bases and J by 8 bases, with 19 bases between. The CDR3 totals 17 residues. CDR1 is MNHEY and CDR2 is SVGAGI in the germline V gene. CDR3 sequence (DNA): TGTGCCAGCAGTTACTCGAAGAGGGGAAAACGAAGCGAAAAACTGTTTTTT. This sequence encodes CASSYSKRGKRSEKLFF.

Only a few counts were recorded for this clonotype. This chain links TRBV6-1 with TRBJ2-4; D possibly corresponds to TRBD1 (7 bases). CDR1 is MNHNS and CDR2 is SASEGT in the germline V gene. The CDR3 runs to 15 residues. V lost 4 bases, J lost 8 bases, and 18 bases lay in between. CDR3 region: CASSVATGWGDIQYF. The CDR3 DNA reads as TGTGCCAGCAGTGTCGCGACAGGGTGGGGGGACATTCAGTACTTC.